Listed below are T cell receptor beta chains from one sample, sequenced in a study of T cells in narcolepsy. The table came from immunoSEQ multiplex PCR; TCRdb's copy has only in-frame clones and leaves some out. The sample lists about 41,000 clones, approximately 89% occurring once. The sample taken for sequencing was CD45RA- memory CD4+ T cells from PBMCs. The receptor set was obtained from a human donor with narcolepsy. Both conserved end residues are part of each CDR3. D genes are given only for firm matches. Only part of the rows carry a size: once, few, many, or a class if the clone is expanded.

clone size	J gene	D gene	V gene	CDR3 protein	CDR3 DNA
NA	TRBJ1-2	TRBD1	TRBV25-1	CASSDGRGLGGYTF	TGTGCCAGCAGTGATGGCAGGGGGCTGGGGGGCTACACCTTC
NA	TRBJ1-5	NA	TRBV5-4	CASSRGGSNQPQHF	TGTGCCAGCAGCAGGGGGGGTAGCAATCAGCCCCAGCATTTT
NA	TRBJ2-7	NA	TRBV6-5	CASSTSQEQYF	TGTGCCAGCAGTACCTCCCAAGAGCAGTACTTC
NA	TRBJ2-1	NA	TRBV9	CASSVAPLADNEQFF	TGTGCCAGCAGCGTAGCTCCTCTGGCGGACAATGAGCAGTTCTTC
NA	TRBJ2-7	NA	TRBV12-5	CASGLGRSSYEQYF	TGTGCTAGTGGTTTAGGACGTTCTTCCTACGAGCAGTACTTC
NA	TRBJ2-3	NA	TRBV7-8	CASSLRETTDTQYF	TGTGCCAGCAGCCTCAGGGAAACCACAGATACGCAGTATTTT
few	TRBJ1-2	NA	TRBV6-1	CASSEVGDTYGYTF	TGTGCCAGCAGTGAAGTGGGGGACACCTATGGCTACACCTTC
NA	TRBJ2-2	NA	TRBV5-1	CASSLFPNTGELFF	TGCGCCAGCAGCTTGTTTCCGAACACCGGGGAGCTGTTTTTT
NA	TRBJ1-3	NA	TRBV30	CAWGQNGNTIYF	TGTGCCTGGGGACAGAATGGAAACACCATATATTTT
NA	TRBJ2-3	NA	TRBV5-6	CASSFGLKGVFTDTQYF	TGTGCCAGCAGCTTTGGTTTGAAGGGGGTGTTCACAGATACGCAGTATTTT